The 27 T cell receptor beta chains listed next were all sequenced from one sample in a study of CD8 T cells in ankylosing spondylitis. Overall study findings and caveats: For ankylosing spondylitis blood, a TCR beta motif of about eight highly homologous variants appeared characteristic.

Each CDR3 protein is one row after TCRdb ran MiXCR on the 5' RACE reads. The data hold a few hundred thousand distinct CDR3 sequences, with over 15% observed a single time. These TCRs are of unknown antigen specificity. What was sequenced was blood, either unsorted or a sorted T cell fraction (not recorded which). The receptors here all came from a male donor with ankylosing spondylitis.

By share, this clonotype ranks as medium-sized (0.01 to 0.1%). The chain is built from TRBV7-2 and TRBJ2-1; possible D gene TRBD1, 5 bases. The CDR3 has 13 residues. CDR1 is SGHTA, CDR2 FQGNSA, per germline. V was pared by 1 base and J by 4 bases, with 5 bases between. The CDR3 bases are TGTGCCAGCAGCTTAGGACAGTACAATGAGCAGTTCTTC. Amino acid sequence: CASSLGQYNEQFF.

CDR3 sequence: CSARGTWGQVGNTEAFF. CDR3 DNA: TGCAGTGCTAGAGGGACCTGGGGACAGGTCGGCAACACTGAAGCTTTCTTT. The chain uses TRBV20-1 and TRBJ1-1, with TRBD1 matching 8 bases. The ends lost 1 base at V and 2 bases at J; junction bases unmatched: 12. The CDR3 spans 17 residues. In germline, CDR1 is DFQATT, CDR2 SNEGSKA (reference sequence).

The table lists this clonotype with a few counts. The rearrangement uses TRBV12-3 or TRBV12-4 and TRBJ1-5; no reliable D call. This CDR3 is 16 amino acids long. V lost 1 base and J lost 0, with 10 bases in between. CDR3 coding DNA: TGTGCCAGCAGTTTAGGAGACATTAATAGCAATCAGCCCCAGCATTTT. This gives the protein CASSLGDINSNQPQHF.

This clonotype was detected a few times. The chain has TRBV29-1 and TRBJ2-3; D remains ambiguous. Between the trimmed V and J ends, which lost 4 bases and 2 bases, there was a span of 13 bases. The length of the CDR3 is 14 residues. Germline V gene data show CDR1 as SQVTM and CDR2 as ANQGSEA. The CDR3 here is CSVVEPRTTDTQYF. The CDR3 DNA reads TGCAGCGTTGTTGAGCCTAGAACCACAGATACGCAGTATTTT.

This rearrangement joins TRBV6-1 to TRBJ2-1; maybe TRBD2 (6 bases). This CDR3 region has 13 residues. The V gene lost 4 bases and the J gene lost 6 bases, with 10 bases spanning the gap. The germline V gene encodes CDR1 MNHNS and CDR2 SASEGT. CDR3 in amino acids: CASSGRASNEQFF. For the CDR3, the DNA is TGTGCCAGCAGTGGGAGGGCCTCCAATGAGCAGTTCTTC.

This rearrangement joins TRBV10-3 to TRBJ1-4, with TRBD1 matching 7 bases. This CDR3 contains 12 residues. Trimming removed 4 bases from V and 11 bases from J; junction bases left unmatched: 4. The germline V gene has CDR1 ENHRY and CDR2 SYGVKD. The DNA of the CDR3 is TGTGCCATCAGTGCCACAGGGGATAAACTGTTTTTT. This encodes CAISATGDKLFF.

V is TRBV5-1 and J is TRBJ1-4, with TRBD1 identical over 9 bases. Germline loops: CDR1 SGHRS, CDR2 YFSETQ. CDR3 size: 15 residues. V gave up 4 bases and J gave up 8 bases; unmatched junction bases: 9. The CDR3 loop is CASSRTGGAEEKLFF. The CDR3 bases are TGCGCCAGCAGCAGAACAGGGGGCGCGGAGGAAAAACTGTTTTTT. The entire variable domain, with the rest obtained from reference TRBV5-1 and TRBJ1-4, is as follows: KAGVTQTPRYLIKTRGQQVTLSCSPISGHRSVSWYQQTPGQGLQFLFEYFSETQRNKGNFPGRFSGRQFSNSRSEMNVSTLELGDSALYLCASSRTGGAEEKLFFGSGTQLSVL.

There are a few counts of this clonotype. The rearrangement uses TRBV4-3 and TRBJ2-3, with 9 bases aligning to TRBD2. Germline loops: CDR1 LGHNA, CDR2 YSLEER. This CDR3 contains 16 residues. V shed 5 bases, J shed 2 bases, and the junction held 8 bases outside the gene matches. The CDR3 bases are TGCGCCAGCAGCGAAGGACTAGCGAGACTCACAGATACGCAGTATTTT. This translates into CASSEGLARLTDTQYF.

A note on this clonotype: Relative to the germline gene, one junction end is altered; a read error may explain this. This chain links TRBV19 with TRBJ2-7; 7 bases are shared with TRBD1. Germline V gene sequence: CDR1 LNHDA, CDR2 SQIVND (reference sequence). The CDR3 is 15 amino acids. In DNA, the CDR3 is TGTGCCAGTAGTCCTCCCGGGACAGTAAACTACGAACAGTACTTC. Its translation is CASSPPGTVNYEQYF.

The CDR3 sequence is CSATREGNTIYF. The DNA of the CDR3 is TGCAGTGCTACCAGGGAAGGAAACACCATATATTTT. The chain links TRBV20-1 to TRBJ1-3, with a weak D call TRBD1 (5 bases). Looked up from germline, CDR1 is DFQATT and CDR2 is SNEGSKA (reference sequence). Trimming shortened V by 4 bases and J by 4 bases, and 8 bases separated the two germline ends. CDR3 length: 12 residues.

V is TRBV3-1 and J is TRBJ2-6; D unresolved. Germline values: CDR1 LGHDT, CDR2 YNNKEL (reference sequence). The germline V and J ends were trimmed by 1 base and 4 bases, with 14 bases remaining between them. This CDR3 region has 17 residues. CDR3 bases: TGTGCCAGCAGCCAAGGAAACACCCAACCCGGGGCCAACGTCCTGACTTTC. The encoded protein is CASSQGNTQPGANVLTF.

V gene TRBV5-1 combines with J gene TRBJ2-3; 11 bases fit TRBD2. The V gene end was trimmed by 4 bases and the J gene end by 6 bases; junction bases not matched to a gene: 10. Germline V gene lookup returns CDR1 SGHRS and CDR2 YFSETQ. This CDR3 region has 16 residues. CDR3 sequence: CASSPISGGAVDTQYF. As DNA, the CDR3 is TGCGCCAGCAGCCCAATTAGCGGGGGGGCCGTGGATACGCAGTATTTT.

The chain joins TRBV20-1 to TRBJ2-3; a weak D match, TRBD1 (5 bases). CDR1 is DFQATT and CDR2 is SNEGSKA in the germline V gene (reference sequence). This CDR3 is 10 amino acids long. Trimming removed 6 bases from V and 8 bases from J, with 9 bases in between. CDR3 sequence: CSARQGTQYF. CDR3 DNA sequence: TGCAGTGCCAGGCAGGGTACGCAGTATTTT.

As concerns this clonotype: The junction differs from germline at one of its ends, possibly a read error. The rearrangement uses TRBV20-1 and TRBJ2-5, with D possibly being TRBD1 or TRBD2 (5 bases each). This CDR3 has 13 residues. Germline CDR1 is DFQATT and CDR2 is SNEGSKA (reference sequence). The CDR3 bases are TGCAGTGCTAGAGGATGGGACCATGAGACCCAGTACTTC. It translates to CSARGWDHETQYF.

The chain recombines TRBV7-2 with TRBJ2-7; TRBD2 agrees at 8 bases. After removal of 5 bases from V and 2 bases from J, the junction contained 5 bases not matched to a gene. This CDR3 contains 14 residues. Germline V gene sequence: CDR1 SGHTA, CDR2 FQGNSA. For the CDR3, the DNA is TGTGCCAGCAGCCCCCCGGGGGGGGCCTACGAGCAGTACTTC. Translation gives CASSPPGGAYEQYF.

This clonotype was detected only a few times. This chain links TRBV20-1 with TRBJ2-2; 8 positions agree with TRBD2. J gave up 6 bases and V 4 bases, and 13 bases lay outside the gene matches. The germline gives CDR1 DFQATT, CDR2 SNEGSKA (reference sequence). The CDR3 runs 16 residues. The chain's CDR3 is CSATPLLREEAGELFF. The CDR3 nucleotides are TGCAGTGCTACCCCCCTTTTGCGGGAGGAGGCCGGGGAGCTGTTTTTT.

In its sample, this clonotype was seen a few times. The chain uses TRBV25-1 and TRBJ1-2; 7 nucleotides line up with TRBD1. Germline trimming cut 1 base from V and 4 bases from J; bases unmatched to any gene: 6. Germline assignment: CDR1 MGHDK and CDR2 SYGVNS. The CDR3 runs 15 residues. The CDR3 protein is CASSESAGGVYGYTF. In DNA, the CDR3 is TGTGCCAGCAGTGAATCGGCAGGGGGGGTCTATGGCTACACCTTC.

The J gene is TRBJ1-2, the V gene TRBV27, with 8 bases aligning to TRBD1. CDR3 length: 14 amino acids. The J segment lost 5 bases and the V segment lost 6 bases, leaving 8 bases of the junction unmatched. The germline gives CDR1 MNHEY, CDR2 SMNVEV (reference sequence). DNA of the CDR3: TGTGCCAGCAGCCCTCGGGACAGGCCTTATGGCTACACCTTC. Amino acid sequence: CASSPRDRPYGYTF.

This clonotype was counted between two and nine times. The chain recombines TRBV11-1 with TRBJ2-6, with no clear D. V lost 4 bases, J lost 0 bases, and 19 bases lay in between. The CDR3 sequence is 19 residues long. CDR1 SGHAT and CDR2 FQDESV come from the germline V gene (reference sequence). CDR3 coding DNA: TGTGCCAGCAGCTCCAATCTACGCCCTGCACGCTCTGGGGCCAACGTCCTGACTTTC. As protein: CASSSNLRPARSGANVLTF.

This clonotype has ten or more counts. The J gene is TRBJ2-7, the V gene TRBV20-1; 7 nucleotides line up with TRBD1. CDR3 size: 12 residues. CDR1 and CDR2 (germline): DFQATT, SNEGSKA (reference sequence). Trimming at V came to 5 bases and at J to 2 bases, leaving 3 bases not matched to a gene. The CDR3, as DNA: TGCAGTGCTTTGGGACAGCCCTACGAGCAGTACTTC. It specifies CSALGQPYEQYF.

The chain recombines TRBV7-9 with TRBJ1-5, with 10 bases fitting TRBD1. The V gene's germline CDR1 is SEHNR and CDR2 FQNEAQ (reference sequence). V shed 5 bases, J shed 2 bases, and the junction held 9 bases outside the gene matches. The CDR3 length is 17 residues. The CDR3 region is CASSRYTGTGGNQPQHF. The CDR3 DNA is TGTGCCAGCAGCAGATATACCGGGACAGGGGGCAATCAGCCCCAGCATTTT.

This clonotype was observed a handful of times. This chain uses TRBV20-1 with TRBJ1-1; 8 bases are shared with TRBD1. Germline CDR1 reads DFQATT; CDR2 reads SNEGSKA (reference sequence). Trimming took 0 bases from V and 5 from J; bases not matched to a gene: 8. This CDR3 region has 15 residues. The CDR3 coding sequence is TGCAGTGCTAGAGAGAGGGGACAGGTTGGGACTGAAGCTTTCTTT. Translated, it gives CSARERGQVGTEAFF.

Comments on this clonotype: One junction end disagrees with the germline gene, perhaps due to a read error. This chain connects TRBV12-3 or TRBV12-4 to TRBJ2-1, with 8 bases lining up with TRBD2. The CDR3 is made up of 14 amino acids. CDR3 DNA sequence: TGTGCCAGCAGTTTAGGCGGGGGGCGTGATGAGCGGTTCTTC. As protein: CASSLGGGRDERFF.

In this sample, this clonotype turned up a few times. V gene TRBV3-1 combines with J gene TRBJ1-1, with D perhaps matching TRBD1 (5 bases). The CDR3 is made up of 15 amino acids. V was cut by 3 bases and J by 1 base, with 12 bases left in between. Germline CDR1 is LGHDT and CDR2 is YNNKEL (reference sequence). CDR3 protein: CASSHLGGGNTEAFF. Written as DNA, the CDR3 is TGTGCCAGCAGCCACCTCGGGGGGGGGAACACTGAAGCTTTCTTT.

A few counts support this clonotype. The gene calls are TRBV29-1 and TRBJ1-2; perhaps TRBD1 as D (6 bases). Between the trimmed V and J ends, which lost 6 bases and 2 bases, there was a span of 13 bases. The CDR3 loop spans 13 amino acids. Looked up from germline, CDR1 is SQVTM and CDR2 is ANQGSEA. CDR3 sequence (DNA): TGCAGCGTGGCACAGGGCGGAAACTATGGCTACACCTTC. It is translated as CSVAQGGNYGYTF.

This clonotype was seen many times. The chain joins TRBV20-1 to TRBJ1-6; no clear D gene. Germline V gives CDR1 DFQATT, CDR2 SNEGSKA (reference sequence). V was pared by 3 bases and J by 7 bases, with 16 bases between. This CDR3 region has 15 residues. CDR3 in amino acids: CSARTAQSQNSPLHF. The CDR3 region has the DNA TGCAGTGCTAGGACGGCGCAGAGCCAAAATTCACCCCTCCACTTT.

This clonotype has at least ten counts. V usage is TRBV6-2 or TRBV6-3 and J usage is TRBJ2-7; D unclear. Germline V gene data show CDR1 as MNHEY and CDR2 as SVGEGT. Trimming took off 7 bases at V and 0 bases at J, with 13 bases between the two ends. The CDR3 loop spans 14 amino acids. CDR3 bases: TGTGCCAGCAAGATCGATACAAGCTCCTACGAGCAGTACTTC. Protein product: CASKIDTSSYEQYF.